A selection of T cell receptor beta chains follows, all from one sample in a study of T cell responses to AZD1222 COVID-19 vaccine. Here immunoSEQ multiplex PCR was the method, and the copy in TCRdb shows in-frame clones only, minus some. The sample carries 120,000 or so clones, about nine tenths recorded once. The sample consisted of peripheral blood, taken on day 0 of MenACWY control vaccination. The receptor set was obtained from an adult in good health. Each CDR3 is given with its conserved first and last residue. The D gene is left open where the match is weak. Clone size, where shown, is once, few, many, or a class for clones that have expanded.

d_call: NA; v_call: TRBV6-5; j_call: TRBJ1-2; clone_size: NA; cdr3_nt: TGTGCCAGCGGGGGAAATGGACATGGCTACACCTTC; cdr3_aa: CASGGNGHGYTF
d_call: TRBD2; v_call: TRBV7-9; j_call: TRBJ2-1; clone_size: NA; cdr3_nt: TGTGCCAGCAGCTGGGGTTTGCGGGAGGGAAATGAGCAGTTCTTC; cdr3_aa: CASSWGLREGNEQFF
d_call: TRBD2; v_call: TRBV18; j_call: TRBJ2-1; clone_size: NA; cdr3_nt: TGTGCCAGCTCACCACCGGGACTAGCGGGGGGAGGGTCCTACAATGAGCAGTTCTTC; cdr3_aa: CASSPPGLAGGGSYNEQFF
d_call: TRBD1; v_call: TRBV11-3; j_call: TRBJ2-6; clone_size: NA; cdr3_nt: TGTGCCAGCAGCTATCGGGACAGGGGGTACTCTGGGGCCAACGTCCTGACTTTC; cdr3_aa: CASSYRDRGYSGANVLTF
d_call: NA; v_call: TRBV7-9; j_call: TRBJ2-3; clone_size: NA; cdr3_nt: TGTGCCAGCAGCTTAGGGGCAGCCACGAGCACAGATACGCAGTATTTT; cdr3_aa: CASSLGAATSTDTQYF
d_call: TRBD1; v_call: TRBV12-3/TRBV12-4; j_call: TRBJ2-5; clone_size: NA; cdr3_nt: TGTGCCAGCAGACAGGGGGCAGGAGAGACCCAGTACTTC; cdr3_aa: CASRQGAGETQYF
d_call: TRBD2; v_call: TRBV5-1; j_call: TRBJ2-1; clone_size: NA; cdr3_nt: TGCGCCAGCAGCTTGGCCCCTAGCGGGAGGGACTCCTACAATGAGCAGTTCTTC; cdr3_aa: CASSLAPSGRDSYNEQFF
d_call: TRBD1; v_call: TRBV4-1; j_call: TRBJ2-7; clone_size: NA; cdr3_nt: TGCGCCAGCAGCGCCATAGGCAGGGGGTCTTCCTACGAGCAGTACTTC; cdr3_aa: CASSAIGRGSSYEQYF
d_call: NA; v_call: TRBV28; j_call: TRBJ1-5; clone_size: NA; cdr3_nt: TGTGCCAGCTCGGGTCAGCCCCAGCATTTT; cdr3_aa: CASSGQPQHF
d_call: NA; v_call: TRBV5-6; j_call: TRBJ1-1; clone_size: NA; cdr3_nt: TGTGCCAGCAGCCCGGGGAGGGTGAACACTGAAGCTTTCTTT; cdr3_aa: CASSPGRVNTEAFF
d_call: TRBD1; v_call: TRBV29-1; j_call: TRBJ1-6; clone_size: NA; cdr3_nt: TGCAGCGTTGGACAGGGAAATAATTCACCCCTCCACTTT; cdr3_aa: CSVGQGNNSPLHF
d_call: NA; v_call: TRBV2; j_call: TRBJ2-3; clone_size: NA; cdr3_nt: TGTGCCAGCAGTGAGGTTTGGGGAAAAGGCACAGATACGCAGTATTTT; cdr3_aa: CASSEVWGKGTDTQYF
d_call: NA; v_call: TRBV3-1/TRBV3-2; j_call: TRBJ2-7; clone_size: once; cdr3_nt: TGTGCCAGCAGCCAGCTCTACGAGCAGTACTTC; cdr3_aa: CASSQLYEQYF
d_call: TRBD2; v_call: TRBV5-1; j_call: TRBJ2-1; clone_size: NA; cdr3_nt: TGCGCCTGCAAGGGACTAGCGGGAGTGGAAAATGAGCAGTTCTTC; cdr3_aa: CACKGLAGVENEQFF
d_call: TRBD2; v_call: TRBV28; j_call: TRBJ2-5; clone_size: NA; cdr3_nt: TGTGCCAGCAGTCCCCTCGGACTAGCGGACCAAGAGACCCAGTACTTC; cdr3_aa: CASSPLGLADQETQYF
d_call: NA; v_call: TRBV28; j_call: TRBJ2-3; clone_size: NA; cdr3_nt: TGTGCCAGCGTAGCCCTTCACACAGATACGCAGTATTTT; cdr3_aa: CASVALHTDTQYF
d_call: TRBD1; v_call: TRBV7-8; j_call: TRBJ1-2; clone_size: NA; cdr3_nt: TGTGCCAGCAGCTCGGACCGGGACAGCCAATATGGCTACACCTTC; cdr3_aa: CASSSDRDSQYGYTF
d_call: NA; v_call: TRBV28; j_call: TRBJ2-7; clone_size: NA; cdr3_nt: TGTGCCAGCAGTTTATCCCCCCTAGTCGGCGAGCAGTACTTC; cdr3_aa: CASSLSPLVGEQYF
d_call: NA; v_call: TRBV2; j_call: TRBJ1-5; clone_size: NA; cdr3_nt: TGTGCCAGCAGTGAGGGGAATCAGCCCCAGCATTTT; cdr3_aa: CASSEGNQPQHF
d_call: NA; v_call: TRBV5-6; j_call: TRBJ2-4; clone_size: NA; cdr3_nt: TGTGCCAGCAGCTACCGCAACGTAAACATTCAGTACTTC; cdr3_aa: CASSYRNVNIQYF
d_call: TRBD1; v_call: TRBV28; j_call: TRBJ2-7; clone_size: NA; cdr3_nt: TGTGCCAGCAGCACCCCGACAGGGGTCCCCTACGAGCAGTACTTC; cdr3_aa: CASSTPTGVPYEQYF
d_call: TRBD1; v_call: TRBV24-1; j_call: TRBJ2-3; clone_size: NA; cdr3_nt: TGTGCCACCAGTGATTTCTACCGGGACAGGGCGACAGATACGCAGTATTTT; cdr3_aa: CATSDFYRDRATDTQYF
d_call: NA; v_call: TRBV18; j_call: TRBJ1-4; clone_size: few; cdr3_nt: TGTGCCAGCTCACCGGACAGCGGGGAAAAACTGTTTTTT; cdr3_aa: CASSPDSGEKLFF
d_call: TRBD1; v_call: TRBV28; j_call: TRBJ1-6; clone_size: NA; cdr3_nt: TGTGCCAGCAGGCCCGGACAGGGCCGCTATTCACCCCTCCACTTT; cdr3_aa: CASRPGQGRYSPLHF
d_call: NA; v_call: TRBV6-2/TRBV6-3; j_call: TRBJ2-1; clone_size: NA; cdr3_nt: TGTGCCAGCAGTGACGGACGATACAATGAGCAGTTCTTC; cdr3_aa: CASSDGRYNEQFF
d_call: TRBD2; v_call: TRBV7-6; j_call: TRBJ2-7; clone_size: NA; cdr3_nt: TGTGCCAGCAGAATAGATGTCCTAGCGGGAGGCGAGCAGTACTTC; cdr3_aa: CASRIDVLAGGEQYF
d_call: NA; v_call: TRBV5-1; j_call: TRBJ2-3; clone_size: NA; cdr3_nt: TGCGCCAGCAGCTCAGGGACATTTAGGAGTTGGGAGTCCGTTAGCACAGATACGCAGTATTTT; cdr3_aa: CASSSGTFRSWESVSTDTQYF
d_call: TRBD2; v_call: TRBV7-2; j_call: TRBJ2-7; clone_size: few; cdr3_nt: TGTGCCAGCAGCTTTGCGGGAGCCAACGAGCAGTACTTC; cdr3_aa: CASSFAGANEQYF
d_call: NA; v_call: TRBV6-4; j_call: TRBJ1-1; clone_size: NA; cdr3_nt: TGTGCCAGCAGTGAACATTACGGCGGCGGTGAAGCTTTCTTT; cdr3_aa: CASSEHYGGGEAFF
d_call: NA; v_call: TRBV6-5; j_call: TRBJ1-2; clone_size: NA; cdr3_nt: TGTGCCAGCAGTTACGAAGGTTCCTATGGCTACACCTTC; cdr3_aa: CASSYEGSYGYTF
d_call: NA; v_call: TRBV27; j_call: TRBJ1-5; clone_size: NA; cdr3_nt: TGTGCCAGCAGTCCAAGCCGGGGTAAGGAACAGCCCCAGCATTTT; cdr3_aa: CASSPSRGKEQPQHF
d_call: TRBD1; v_call: TRBV6-5; j_call: TRBJ1-1; clone_size: NA; cdr3_nt: TGTGCCAGCAGAACCGGGACAGGGGCATCTAGGACTTTCTTT; cdr3_aa: CASRTGTGASRTFF
d_call: NA; v_call: TRBV18; j_call: TRBJ2-5; clone_size: NA; cdr3_nt: TGTGCCAGCTCCCAGGAGGAGACCCAGTACTTC; cdr3_aa: CASSQEETQYF
d_call: NA; v_call: TRBV7-9; j_call: TRBJ1-4; clone_size: NA; cdr3_nt: TGTGCCAGCAGCTTAGTTAGGACGGGGAATGAAAAACTGTTTTTT; cdr3_aa: CASSLVRTGNEKLFF
d_call: NA; v_call: TRBV7-9; j_call: TRBJ1-6; clone_size: NA; cdr3_nt: TGTGCCAGCAGCTCCGGGTCCAAGGGGAGCTCCTATAATTCACCCCTCCACTTT; cdr3_aa: CASSSGSKGSSYNSPLHF
d_call: TRBD1; v_call: TRBV11-3; j_call: TRBJ2-4; clone_size: NA; cdr3_nt: TGTGCCAGCAGCCCAACAGGGGTCGGAAACATTCAGTACTTC; cdr3_aa: CASSPTGVGNIQYF
d_call: TRBD1; v_call: TRBV9; j_call: TRBJ1-1; clone_size: NA; cdr3_nt: TGTGCCAGCAGCGTAGCCTCAGGGGGTCGGAACACTGAAGCTTTCTTT; cdr3_aa: CASSVASGGRNTEAFF
d_call: NA; v_call: TRBV27; j_call: TRBJ1-1; clone_size: NA; cdr3_nt: TGTGCCAGCAGCATAGGGACTTTTACTGAAGCTTTCTTT; cdr3_aa: CASSIGTFTEAFF
d_call: TRBD1; v_call: TRBV24-1; j_call: TRBJ2-2; clone_size: NA; cdr3_nt: TGTGCCACCAGTGACCCTAACAGGGGGATAAACACCGGGGAGCTGTTTTTT; cdr3_aa: CATSDPNRGINTGELFF
d_call: NA; v_call: TRBV10-2; j_call: TRBJ2-1; clone_size: NA; cdr3_nt: TGCGCCAGCAGTGAGGGAGATGAGCAGTTCTTC; cdr3_aa: CASSEGDEQFF
d_call: NA; v_call: TRBV2; j_call: TRBJ2-5; clone_size: once; cdr3_nt: TGTGCCAGCAGCGCTCCGAGTAGGGGTACAGAGACCCAGTACTTC; cdr3_aa: CASSAPSRGTETQYF
d_call: TRBD1; v_call: TRBV5-5; j_call: TRBJ1-2; clone_size: once; cdr3_nt: TGTGCCAGCAGCGCCGGGACAGGGGTTGGTGGCTACACCTTC; cdr3_aa: CASSAGTGVGGYTF
d_call: NA; v_call: TRBV3-1/TRBV3-2; j_call: TRBJ1-2; clone_size: NA; cdr3_nt: TGTGCCAGCAGCCAAAGGGGGACCTACTATGGCTACACCTTC; cdr3_aa: CASSQRGTYYGYTF
d_call: NA; v_call: TRBV27; j_call: TRBJ1-2; clone_size: many; cdr3_nt: TGTGCCAGCAGTTTATCCAGGGAGGGTGGCTACACCTTC; cdr3_aa: CASSLSREGGYTF
d_call: NA; v_call: TRBV20-1; j_call: TRBJ1-2; clone_size: NA; cdr3_nt: TGCAGCGCACAGACGGGGAATGGCTACACCTTC; cdr3_aa: CSAQTGNGYTF
d_call: NA; v_call: TRBV28; j_call: TRBJ1-5; clone_size: NA; cdr3_nt: TGTGCCAGCAGTTTATACCGGACAATACAACCTCAGCCCCAGCATTTT; cdr3_aa: CASSLYRTIQPQPQHF